The rows below give T cell receptor beta chains drawn from one sample of a study of cytomegalovirus exposure and HLA in healthy donors. The table came from immunoSEQ multiplex PCR; TCRdb's copy has only in-frame clones and leaves some out. The sample shows fewer than 120,000 clones, around nine tenths of them seen only once. The sequenced sample was PBMCs. The receptor source for this set is a woman aged 25 to 39 in good health and CMV-seropositive. Both conserved end residues are part of each CDR3. The order of the fields is clone size, D gene, V gene, J gene, CDR3 protein, CDR3 DNA. A D gene is named only where the DNA matches it firmly. Clone size appears in some rows only: once, few, many, or a class for an expanded clone.

>NA|NA|TRBV6-1|TRBJ1-1
CASSSPNTEAFF
TGTGCCAGCAGTAGCCCGAACACTGAAGCTTTCTTT
>NA|TRBD1|TRBV28|TRBJ2-2
CASNDRDTGELFF
TGTGCCAGCAACGACAGGGACACCGGGGAGCTGTTTTTT
>NA|NA|TRBV10-3|TRBJ1-2
CAISESTPGGLGESNYGYTF
TGTGCCATCAGTGAGTCGACTCCGGGGGGGCTAGGAGAATCTAACTATGGCTACACCTTC
>NA|NA|TRBV6-1|TRBJ2-6
CASGGVAGANVLTF
TGTGCCAGCGGCGGAGTCGCTGGGGCCAACGTCCTGACTTTC
>NA|NA|TRBV6-5|TRBJ2-1
CASSWVGRSSYNEQFF
TGTGCCAGCAGTTGGGTCGGTAGGAGCTCCTACAATGAGCAGTTCTTC
>NA|NA|TRBV5-8|TRBJ2-7
CASSVTGPYEQYF
TGTGCCAGCAGCGTAACAGGACCCTACGAGCAGTACTTC
>NA|NA|TRBV5-4|TRBJ2-1
CASSRPPGLGTYNEQFF
TGTGCCAGCAGCAGGCCTCCGGGACTGGGTACCTACAATGAGCAGTTCTTC
>NA|TRBD2|TRBV27|TRBJ2-1
CASSPTSGSRDEQFF
TGTGCCAGCAGTCCCACTAGCGGGAGTCGGGATGAGCAGTTCTTC
>NA|TRBD1|TRBV28|TRBJ2-7
CASIRTGTGAREQYF
TGTGCCAGCATCAGAACCGGGACAGGGGCTCGGGAGCAGTACTTC
>NA|TRBD1|TRBV2|TRBJ2-7
CASSGQGEQYF
TGTGCCAGCAGTGGACAGGGCGAGCAGTACTTC
>NA|TRBD2|TRBV4-1|TRBJ2-7
CASSQVTSGSPYEQYF
TGCGCCAGCAGCCAAGTTACTAGCGGGAGCCCCTACGAGCAGTACTTC
>NA|NA|TRBV20-1|TRBJ2-7
CSAGRGSEQYF
TGCAGTGCGGGTCGGGGTTCCGAGCAGTACTTC
>NA|TRBD2|TRBV14|TRBJ2-1
CASSQRLAGGGRNEQFF
TGTGCCAGCAGCCAGAGACTAGCGGGAGGTGGCCGCAATGAGCAGTTCTTC
>NA|TRBD1|TRBV19|TRBJ1-1
CASSIAPGGPSEAFF
TGTGCCAGTAGTATAGCCCCAGGGGGGCCATCTGAAGCTTTCTTT
>NA|NA|TRBV7-9|TRBJ1-6
CASSLGGTSGSPLHF
TGTGCCAGCAGCTTAGGGGGGACTAGTGGTTCACCCCTCCACTTT
>many|TRBD1|TRBV28|TRBJ2-5
CASYRQGTETQYF
TGTGCCAGCTACCGACAGGGGACGGAGACCCAGTACTTC
>few|NA|TRBV28|TRBJ2-2
CASNGLSVGELFF
TGTGCCAGCAACGGACTAAGCGTCGGGGAGCTGTTTTTT
>few|TRBD2|TRBV19|TRBJ2-2
CASSIVGGTGELFF
TGTGCCAGTAGTATAGTCGGGGGGACCGGGGAGCTGTTTTTT
>NA|NA|TRBV27|TRBJ2-3
CASSPTGRTQYF
TGTGCCAGCAGTCCAACGGGGAGAACGCAGTATTTT
>once|TRBD1|TRBV27|TRBJ1-3
CASSLKGTAGNTIYF
TGTGCCAGCAGTTTAAAAGGGACAGCTGGAAACACCATATATTTT
>NA|TRBD2|TRBV4-2|TRBJ2-7
CASSQEGGFSSYEQYF
TGTGCCAGCAGCCAAGAGGGGGGGTTCAGCTCCTACGAGCAGTACTTC
>NA|TRBD1|TRBV7-2|TRBJ1-3
CASSPTGEDTIYF
TGTGCCAGCAGTCCGACAGGGGAAGACACCATATATTTT
>NA|TRBD1|TRBV7-9|TRBJ2-7
CASSLRDRGTNEQYF
TGTGCCAGCAGCTTACGAGACAGGGGAACAAACGAGCAGTACTTC
>NA|NA|TRBV27|TRBJ1-1
CASREWDTANTEAFF
TGTGCCAGCAGGGAGTGGGACACGGCGAACACTGAAGCTTTCTTT
>NA|NA|TRBV10-3|TRBJ2-5
CAISEIWAGETQYF
TGTGCCATCAGTGAAATTTGGGCCGGAGAGACCCAGTACTTC
>NA|TRBD1|TRBV4-1|TRBJ2-4
CASSLGDRGVDIQYF
TGCGCCAGCAGCCTCGGGGACAGGGGTGTAGACATTCAGTACTTC
>NA|NA|TRBV18|TRBJ1-2
CASSPLDRPFNYGYTF
TGTGCCAGCTCCCCGTTAGACAGACCCTTTAACTATGGCTACACCTTC
>NA|TRBD1|TRBV6-6|TRBJ1-4
CASSPRQGSNEKLFF
TGTGCCAGCAGCCCCCGACAGGGATCTAATGAAAAACTGTTTTTT
>NA|TRBD1|TRBV4-3|TRBJ1-1
CASSLETGARTEAFF
TGCGCCAGCAGCCTAGAGACAGGGGCGAGGACTGAAGCTTTCTTT
>NA|NA|TRBV5-6|TRBJ2-5
CASSLYVSAVRETQYF
TGTGCCAGCAGCTTGTACGTTAGCGCCGTACGAGAGACCCAGTACTTC
>NA|TRBD2|TRBV19|TRBJ2-7
CASSGERGSYEQYF
TGTGCCAGTAGTGGCGAGCGGGGCTCCTACGAGCAGTACTTC
>NA|TRBD2|TRBV5-6|TRBJ2-7
CASSLLAAYEQYF
TGTGCCAGCAGCTTGCTAGCGGCCTACGAGCAGTACTTC
>NA|NA|TRBV9|TRBJ2-5
CASSVGLFGETQYF
TGTGCCAGCAGCGTAGGGTTGTTCGGAGAGACCCAGTACTTC
>NA|TRBD1|TRBV19|TRBJ2-7
CASSIGTGGREQYF
TGTGCCAGTAGTATAGGGACAGGGGGCCGCGAGCAGTACTTC
>NA|NA|TRBV20-1|TRBJ2-7
CSAGGTYEQYF
TGCAGTGCGGGGGGTACCTACGAGCAGTACTTC
>NA|TRBD2|TRBV7-2|TRBJ2-5
CASSLVASGGKKGQETQYF
TGTGCCAGCAGCTTAGTTGCTAGCGGGGGAAAAAAGGGACAAGAGACCCAGTACTTC
>NA|NA|TRBV5-1|TRBJ2-2
CASSLLTIRTGELFF
TGCGCCAGCAGCTTGTTGACAATAAGGACCGGGGAGCTGTTTTTT
>NA|TRBD2|TRBV6-4|TRBJ2-3
CASRRLAGGTDTQYF
TGTGCCAGCAGGAGACTAGCGGGTGGGACAGATACGCAGTATTTT
>NA|NA|TRBV11-2|TRBJ2-1
CASSLVAGSSYNEQFF
TGTGCCAGCAGCTTAGTGGCGGGGAGCTCCTACAATGAGCAGTTCTTC
>NA|TRBD1|TRBV18|TRBJ2-7
CASSPLGQGATYEQYF
TGTGCCAGCTCACCACTGGGGCAGGGGGCGACGTACGAGCAGTACTTC
>once|TRBD2|TRBV13|TRBJ2-1
CASGAYSGGADEQFF
TGTGCCAGCGGCGCCTATAGCGGGGGGGCCGATGAGCAGTTCTTC
>once|NA|TRBV5-1|TRBJ2-5
CASSSTAGGETQYF
TGCGCCAGCAGCTCTACGGCCGGAGGAGAGACCCAGTACTTC
>NA|TRBD1|TRBV7-2|TRBJ1-4
CASSPGQGATNEKLFF
TGTGCCAGCAGCCCCGGACAGGGGGCAACTAATGAAAAACTGTTTTTT
>NA|NA|TRBV6-1|TRBJ2-7
CASSDNTGGEQYF
TGTGCCAGCAGTGACAACACTGGCGGCGAGCAGTACTTC
>NA|TRBD1|TRBV5-4|TRBJ2-2
CASSLGMTGAGELFF
TGTGCCAGCAGCTTGGGGATGACAGGGGCCGGGGAGCTGTTTTTT
>NA|TRBD2|TRBV30|TRBJ2-3
CAPRLAGGSTTGTQYF
TGTGCCCCCCGATTGGCGGGAGGGTCCACAACGGGTACGCAGTATTTT
>once|TRBD1|TRBV5-6|TRBJ2-7
CASSFLDRAYEQYF
TGTGCCAGCAGCTTCCTAGACAGGGCCTACGAGCAGTACTTC
>NA|TRBD1|TRBV18|TRBJ2-3
CASSSGQGVFDTQYF
TGTGCCAGCTCAAGTGGACAGGGTGTTTTCGATACGCAGTATTTT
>NA|TRBD2|TRBV6-6|TRBJ2-1
CASSYRLADNEQFF
TGTGCCAGCAGTTACCGACTAGCGGACAATGAGCAGTTCTTC
>NA|TRBD1|TRBV19|TRBJ2-7
CASRGQGNEQYF
TGTGCCAGTCGGGGACAGGGCAACGAGCAGTACTTC
>once|TRBD2|TRBV18|TRBJ2-1
CASSPPYGHPGLADRYNEQFF
TGTGCCAGCTCACCCCCTTATGGACACCCCGGACTAGCGGATCGGTACAATGAGCAGTTCTTC
>NA|NA|TRBV27|TRBJ2-4
CASSLNIQYF
TGTGCCAGCAGTCTAAACATTCAGTACTTC
>NA|NA|TRBV5-4|TRBJ2-6
CASSSRDSGANVLTF
TGTGCCAGCAGCTCCAGGGATTCTGGGGCCAACGTCCTGACTTTC
>NA|NA|TRBV9|TRBJ2-5
CASSLEGTQYF
TGTGCCAGCAGCCTTGAGGGGACCCAGTACTTC
>medium-sized|TRBD2|TRBV14|TRBJ2-2
CASSPRLAGGGELFF
TGTGCCAGCAGCCCTCGACTAGCGGGAGGCGGGGAGCTGTTTTTT